The source of this T cell receptor (beta chain) is a study of shared clonotypes between healthy human individuals. Whole-study findings and limits: An effect of sequencing depth on clonotype sharing among donors was expected. Naive CD4 clonotype sharing across a handful of donors was around 5%.

V was pared by 3 bases and J by 8 bases, with 9 bases of the junction left unmatched. This CDR3 spans 14 amino acids. Germline loops: CDR1 MGHRA, CDR2 YSYEKL. On this clone itself: Its specificity is not known.

Some clones are missing from TCRdb's copy, which holds only in-frame ones; the method was immunoSEQ multiplex PCR. The data hold about a million clones, with 75% observed a single time. V gene TRBV4-1 combines with J gene TRBJ1-2; 7 bases agree with TRBD1. Material: memory CD4+ T cells sorted from blood. Subset indicated: CD45RA-negative fraction. This TCR was sampled from a man aged 18 to 29 in good health. Written as DNA, the CDR3 is TGCGCCAGCAGCCAGACCGGGACAGCGGGCGGCTACACCTTC. It translates to CASSQTGTAGGYTF.